This T cell receptor (beta chain) was observed in a study of blood T cell repertoires in COVID-19. Clones were sequenced by immunoSEQ multiplex PCR, and TCRdb holds only the in-frame ones, with some missing. The sample holds around 190,000 clones; 80% to 90% are singletons and the top ten take 10% to 13%. Participants reported their clinical history, and cohort assignment relied on those reports. This CDR3 is built from 15 residues. The germline V and J ends were trimmed by 5 bases and 7 bases, with 17 bases remaining between them. CDR1 is MDHEN and CDR2 is SYDVKM in the germline V gene. The chain recombines TRBV28 with TRBJ1-4; weak D call: TRBD1 (6 bases). This clonotype originated in a man between 18 and 29 years old with acute COVID-19. Sequencing was done on a sample of PBMCs or T cells enriched from blood (not recorded which). The CDR3 protein is CASSPQGRGGEKLFF. The CDR3 bases are TGTGCCAGCAGTCCCCAAGGGAGGGGGGGTGAAAAACTGTTTTTT.